This passage covers 27 T cell receptor beta chains from one sample sequenced in a study of T-cell memory formation after mild COVID-19. Each CDR3 protein gets one entry after TCRdb re-called the 5' RACE reads with MiXCR. The sample consists of 470,000 or so distinct CDR3 sequences, roughly 23% of them appearing once. The sequenced sample was PBMCs or a T cell subset sorted from them (not recorded which). These receptors were collected from an adult woman who had mild COVID-19 (a few samples of this study predate the infection). Cell type and time point are not known.

The V gene is TRBV12-5, the J gene TRBJ2-7, with 12 bases aligning to TRBD2. Per germline, CDR1 LGHNT and CDR2 FRNRAP. This CDR3 has 17 amino acids. With V trimmed by 0 bases and J by 5 bases, 8 bases remained unmatched. DNA of the CDR3: TGTGCTAGTGGTTTGGTACGACTAGCGGGAGTCCTTAACGAGCAGTACTTC. Protein: CASGLVRLAGVLNEQYF.

The chain is built from TRBV6-2 or TRBV6-3 and TRBJ2-1; 9 bases are a match to TRBD2. The CDR3 covers 18 residues. The V segment lost 8 bases and the J segment 2 bases; nucleotides outside the gene matches: 16. Germline assignment: CDR1 MNHEY and CDR2 SVGEGT. The CDR3 loop reads CASASLAGRLKPYNEQFF. CDR3 nucleotide sequence: TGTGCCAGCGCCTCTCTAGCGGGAAGGCTAAAACCCTACAATGAGCAGTTCTTC.

This clonotype was seen a few times. This chain links TRBV7-2 with TRBJ1-2; perhaps TRBD1 as D (6 bases). With 4 bases removed from V and 7 bases from J, the gap between germline ends came to 13 bases. The CDR3 spans 13 residues. Germline V CDR1 and CDR2: SGHTA, FQGNSA. CDR3 amino acids: CASSSRGLSGYTF. The CDR3 region has the DNA TGTGCCAGCAGCTCCCGGGGGCTTTCTGGCTACACCTTC.

The chain couples TRBV6-2 or TRBV6-3 to TRBJ2-7; D is unclear. Per germline, CDR1 MNHEY and CDR2 SVGEGT. The CDR3 length is 16 residues. Trimming shortened V by 5 bases and J by 1 base, and 18 bases separated the two germline ends. The CDR3 protein is CASSPPSDHFSYEQYF. CDR3 DNA: TGTGCCAGCAGTCCCCCGAGCGACCACTTTTCCTACGAGCAGTACTTC.

J is TRBJ2-2 and V is TRBV5-1; TRBD1 matches at 8 bases. The CDR3 length is 16 residues. The V segment lost 4 bases and the J segment 5 bases; nucleotides outside the gene matches: 10. The germline V gene encodes CDR1 SGHRS and CDR2 YFSETQ. CDR3 sequence (DNA): TGCGCCAGCAGCGGACCACAGGGGGTTTGGACCGGGGAGCTGTTTTTT. Translation gives CASSGPQGVWTGELFF.

The CDR3, as DNA: TGTGCCAGCAGTTACTCCCCAGGGGGTGGAAACACCATATATTTT. This gives the protein CASSYSPGGGNTIYF. The rearrangement uses TRBV6-5 and TRBJ1-3, with 7 nucleotides matching TRBD1. From germline, CDR1 is MNHEY and CDR2 SVGAGI. The CDR3 sequence is 15 residues long. Germline trimming cut 0 bases from V and 3 bases from J; bases unmatched to any gene: 2.

V usage is TRBV28 and J usage is TRBJ2-5; TRBD1 matches at 7 bases. The CDR3 consists of 15 residues. Germline CDR1 is MDHEN and CDR2 is SYDVKM. Trimming removed 7 bases from V and 4 bases from J; junction bases left unmatched: 12. CDR3 nucleotides: TGTGCCAGCATTCTGGACCAAAGGGGGCCAGAGACCCAGTACTTC. Amino acids: CASILDQRGPETQYF.

The rearrangement joins TRBV7-2 to TRBJ2-4; D not certain. This CDR3 spans 14 amino acids. Germline CDR1 is SGHTA and CDR2 is FQGNSA. Trimming left V 5 bases short and J 1 base short, with 9 bases between. The CDR3, as DNA: TGTGCCAGCAGCCCTATGCTGGCCAAAAACATTCAGTACTTC. As protein: CASSPMLAKNIQYF.

A few counts support this clonotype. The chain joins TRBV18 to TRBJ1-5; TRBD1 aligns across 10 bases. The J segment lost 0 bases and the V segment lost 9 bases, leaving 11 bases of the junction unmatched. The CDR3 sequence is 17 residues long. Germline V gene lookup returns CDR1 KGHSH and CDR2 LQKENI. The DNA for the CDR3 is TGTGCCAGTTCCCGGGACAGGGGAGCAATTAGCAATCAGCCCCAGCATTTT. This codes for CASSRDRGAISNQPQHF.

V gene TRBV29-1 combines with J gene TRBJ2-7; D possibly corresponds to TRBD1 (5 bases). The germline V and J ends were trimmed by 1 base and 9 bases, with 16 bases remaining between them. The CDR3 contains 13 residues. CDR1 and CDR2 from the germline V gene are SQVTM and ANQGSEA. CDR3 coding DNA: TGCAGCGTTGAAGGTCCCAGGGAAGGGTGGCAGTACTTC. Protein sequence: CSVEGPREGWQYF.

This clonotype was detected a few times. The J gene is TRBJ2-7, the V gene TRBV14; unclear D gene. The V end was cut by 0 bases, the J end by 0 bases, with 9 bases between. This CDR3 has 15 amino acids. The germline V gene has CDR1 SGHDN and CDR2 FVKESK. As DNA, the CDR3 is TGTGCCAGCAGCCAAGAGCCAGGAATCTCCTACGAGCAGTACTTC. Protein product: CASSQEPGISYEQYF.

This sequence joins TRBV7-8 and TRBJ1-2; unclear D gene. The CDR3 has 16 residues. Deletions cut 2 bases from V and 5 bases from J, with 18 bases between. Germline lookup yields CDR1 SGHVS and CDR2 FQNEAQ. The CDR3 coding sequence is TGTGCCAGCAGCTTACAGCCCCTCGGGAAGGGATATGGCTACACCTTC. This sequence encodes CASSLQPLGKGYGYTF.

This chain joins TRBV20-1 and TRBJ2-1; 9 nucleotides match TRBD2. V shed 0 bases and J 6 bases; nucleotides not matched to a gene: 6. Germline V gives CDR1 DFQATT, CDR2 SNEGSKA (reference sequence). The CDR3 spans 15 residues. Here the CDR3 DNA reads TGCAGTGCTAGAGAACTAGCGGGCGCCAGCAATGAGCAGTTCTTC. Translating it yields CSARELAGASNEQFF.

This clonotype was detected a few times. The gene calls are TRBV23-1 and TRBJ1-5; D unclear. TRBV23-1 is classed as an ORF, of uncertain function. The CDR3 consists of 16 residues. Trimming left V 1 base short and J 2 bases short, with 12 bases between. CDR3 loop: CASSQFDTPGNQPQHF. The CDR3 nucleotides read TGCGCCAGCAGTCAATTTGACACGCCGGGCAATCAGCCCCAGCATTTT.

The chain links TRBV9 to TRBJ2-2; D is undetermined. The V end was cut by 4 bases, the J end by 6 bases, with 13 bases between. Germline-derived CDR1 and CDR2 are SGDLS and YYNGEE. The CDR3 has 14 amino acids. The CDR3 loop reads CASSTSLRAGELFF. CDR3 in DNA: TGTGCCAGCAGCACGTCCCTTAGGGCCGGGGAGCTGTTTTTT.

This clonotype has more than one count but fewer than ten. This rearrangement joins TRBV18 to TRBJ2-6, with a tentative D call TRBD2 (5 bases). Trimming pared 5 bases from V and 2 bases from J, leaving 22 bases between. The CDR3 length is 19 residues. Germline V gene data show CDR1 as KGHSH and CDR2 as LQKENI. Here the CDR3 DNA reads TGTGCCAGCTCAAACAAAATCCTAGCCCGGGCCACTGGGGCCAACGTCCTGACTTTC. It codes for CASSNKILARATGANVLTF.

V usage is TRBV5-1 and J usage is TRBJ1-3; the D is unclear. CDR1 SGHRS and CDR2 YFSETQ come from the germline V gene. V gave up 5 bases and J gave up 0 bases, with 9 bases separating them. The CDR3 has 14 amino acids. This CDR3 is CASSIGISGNTIYF. CDR3 DNA: TGCGCCAGCAGTATCGGAATCTCTGGAAACACCATATATTTT.

This clonotype came up a few times. The V gene is TRBV7-9, the J gene TRBJ1-2, with TRBD1 as a possible D gene (5 bases). In germline, CDR1 is SEHNR, CDR2 FQNEAQ (reference sequence). The CDR3 length is 14 residues. Trimming took 4 bases from V and 1 from J, leaving 10 bases between them. In DNA form, the CDR3 reads TGTGCCAGCAGCTCGACAGAGATTAACTATGGCTACACCTTC. It is translated as CASSSTEINYGYTF.

This clonotype was picked up one time. The chain combines TRBV3-1 with TRBJ2-1; D not resolved. The CDR3 is 13 amino acids. Germline values: CDR1 LGHDT, CDR2 YNNKEL (reference sequence). Trimming left V 0 bases short and J 6 bases short, with 6 bases between. As DNA, the CDR3 is TGTGCCAGCAGCCAAGACATCGGCAATGAGCAGTTCTTC. Translating gives CASSQDIGNEQFF.

This clonotype has ten or more counts. The chain uses TRBV27 and TRBJ2-1; TRBD2 agrees at 14 bases. The junction had 5 bases not matched to a gene; V was cut back by 6 bases and J by 7 bases. Germline V gene data show CDR1 as MNHEY and CDR2 as SMNVEV (reference sequence). The CDR3 spans 15 residues. CDR3 coding DNA: TGTGCCAGCAGCCCTGGGACTAGCGGGAGAAATGAGCAGTTCTTC. As protein: CASSPGTSGRNEQFF.

This clonotype was found a few times. The J gene is TRBJ2-5, the V gene TRBV12-3 or TRBV12-4; D might be TRBD1 (5 bases). The CDR3 extends over 14 amino acids. Trimming pared 4 bases from V and 5 bases from J, leaving 14 bases between. The CDR3 bases are TGTGCCAGCAGTTACTCTACAGGCTGGGAGACCCAGTACTTC. It is translated as CASSYSTGWETQYF.

This clonotype was counted only a few times. The chain has TRBV4-3 and TRBJ1-2; 8 bases map to TRBD1. Germline CDR1 reads LGHNA; CDR2 reads YSLEER. J lost 7 bases, V lost 0 bases, and 10 bases had no gene match. This CDR3 is built from 16 residues. For the CDR3, the DNA is TGCGCCAGCAGCCAAGATCTGAGACAGGGGTTTGGTGGCTACACCTTC. This encodes CASSQDLRQGFGGYTF.

A few counts support this clonotype. V is TRBV19 and J is TRBJ2-3, with 9 nucleotides matching TRBD2. J lost 5 bases, V lost 2 bases, and 11 bases had no gene match. Germline V gives CDR1 LNHDA, CDR2 SQIVND (reference sequence). This CDR3 region has 17 residues. The CDR3 DNA follows: TGTGCCAGTAGTATAATCGGGGTAGCGGGAGAAGGAGATACGCAGTATTTT. This encodes CASSIIGVAGEGDTQYF.

This clonotype appeared a single time. This chain links TRBV24-1 with TRBJ2-2, with D hard to call. This CDR3 spans 13 amino acids. V gave up 6 bases and J gave up 1 base, with 5 bases separating them. The germline V gene encodes CDR1 KGHDR and CDR2 SFDVKD. The CDR3 DNA reads TGTGCCACCAGTTGGTTGAACACCGGGGAGCTGTTTTTT. This codes for CATSWLNTGELFF.

This clonotype came up a few times. As DNA, the CDR3 is TGCGCCAGCAGCTTTGGCCTAGCAGCCCCCTACGAGCAGTACTTC. Translating it yields CASSFGLAAPYEQYF. The chain recombines TRBV5-1 with TRBJ2-7, with a possible D match to TRBD2 (5 bases). In germline, CDR1 is SGHRS, CDR2 YFSETQ. Trimming removed 2 bases at V and 2 bases at J, with 14 bases between. This CDR3 contains 15 residues.

This clonotype was seen a few times. The J gene is TRBJ1-5, the V gene TRBV4-1, with D hard to call. Germline CDR1 reads MGHRA; CDR2 reads YSYEKL. CDR3 length equals 17 residues. Deletions cut 0 bases from V and 3 bases from J, with 15 bases between. The CDR3 is CASSQDRTGILNQPQHF. In DNA form, the CDR3 reads TGCGCCAGCAGCCAAGATCGTACCGGCATTCTCAATCAGCCCCAGCATTTT.

This clonotype was recorded a few times. This chain joins TRBV7-9 and TRBJ2-7; 7 nucleotides align to TRBD1. The CDR3 totals 15 residues. The ends lost 1 base at V and 4 bases at J; junction bases unmatched: 7. CDR1 is SEHNR and CDR2 is FQNEAQ in the germline V gene (reference sequence). DNA of the CDR3: TGTGCCAGCAGCTTAGGAGTTGGGACAGTTTACGAGCAGTACTTC. As protein: CASSLGVGTVYEQYF. The entire variable domain, with the rest obtained from reference TRBV7-9 and TRBJ2-7, is as follows: DTGVSQNPRHKITKRGQNVTFRCDPISEHNRLYWYRQTLGQGPEFLTYFQNEAQLEKSRLLSDRFSAERPKGSFSTLEIQRTEQGDSAMYLCASSLGVGTVYEQYFGPGTRLTVT.